These 19 T cell receptor beta chains came from one sample sequenced in a study of T cell repertoires in cytomegalovirus infection. TCRdb ran MiXCR on the reads and lists one entry per CDR3 protein. Among 750,000 to 900,000 distinct CDR3 sequences listed, almost 30% were seen once. Antigens for these TCRs are unknown. The sequences come from cultured CD8+ T cells from PBMCs, collected from culture after CMV antigen stimulation. All receptors come from a human donor in good health (CMV status not recorded). Some clones in this sample may be carry-over from other donors' samples.

V gene TRBV2 combines with J gene TRBJ1-1; 7 bases line up with TRBD1. The length of the CDR3 is 16 residues. J was trimmed by 0 bases and V by 4 bases; bases with no gene match: 8. The germline V gene encodes CDR1 SNHLY and CDR2 FYNNEI. DNA for the CDR3: TGTGCCAGCAGTGCAGGGGGACGGAGAATGAACACTGAAGCTTTCTTT. Its translation is CASSAGGRRMNTEAFF.

The chain has TRBV10-3 and TRBJ2-7, with TRBD1 matching 8 bases. Trimming cost V 8 bases and J 0 bases; bases outside gene matches: 3. This CDR3 contains 13 residues. Germline assignment: CDR1 ENHRY and CDR2 SYGVKD. CDR3 sequence reads: CAIRTGSSYEQYF. CDR3 nucleotides: TGTGCCATCCGGACAGGGAGCTCCTACGAGCAGTACTTC.

This chain links TRBV19 with TRBJ1-1; weak D call: TRBD1 (6 bases). Per germline, CDR1 LNHDA and CDR2 SQIVND (reference sequence). V was cut by 2 bases and J by 1 base, with 11 bases left in between. This CDR3 is 15 amino acids long. CDR3 residues: CASSIPWTANTEAFF. The CDR3 DNA follows: TGTGCCAGTAGTATACCATGGACAGCGAACACTGAAGCTTTCTTT.

This clonotype has just a few counts. The chain couples TRBV5-4 to TRBJ2-7, with TRBD2 matching 9 bases. V was clipped by 0 bases and J by 3 bases; unmatched bases: 4. CDR1 and CDR2 (germline): SGHNT, YYREEE (reference sequence). The CDR3 has 15 amino acids. CDR3 nucleotides: TGTGCCAGCAGCTTGGTAACTAGCGGGCTCTACGAGCAGTACTTC. Translating gives CASSLVTSGLYEQYF.

The chain is built from TRBV7-6 and TRBJ2-7, with 7 bases fitting TRBD1. Germline CDR1 is SGHVS and CDR2 is FNYEAQ. Germline trimming cut 5 bases from V and 7 bases from J; bases unmatched to any gene: 14. CDR3 length: 15 residues. The CDR3 sequence is CASSTGVTGAEEQYV. CDR3 nucleotide sequence: TGTGCCAGCAGCACAGGGGTTACAGGGGCTGAGGAGCAGTACGTC.

The gene calls are TRBV3-1 and TRBJ1-1; D perhaps matches TRBD1 (5 bases). The CDR3 spans 14 residues. The germline gives CDR1 LGHDT, CDR2 YNNKEL (reference sequence). V gave up 5 bases and J gave up 3 bases, with 13 bases separating them. The CDR3 DNA reads as TGTGCCAGCAGCGGCGGGGGGGAGGACACTGAAGCTTTCTTT. It codes for CASSGGGEDTEAFF.

In the case of this clonotype: An end of the junction does not agree with germline; a read error may underlie this. This chain connects TRBV20-1 to TRBJ1-5; possibly TRBD1 for D (5 bases). The germline V gene encodes CDR1 DFQATT and CDR2 SNEGSKA (reference sequence). The CDR3 runs to 15 residues. The CDR3 here is CSARRGRGDNQPQHF. The CDR3 DNA follows: TGCAGTGCTAGGCGGGGACGGGGGGATAATCAACCCCAGCATTTT.

Here the CDR3 DNA reads TGTGCCAGCAGCCCCGGGGGGGGGAATGAAGCTTTCTTT. The encoded protein is CASSPGGGNEAFF. The chain is built from TRBV7-9 and TRBJ1-1; TRBD1 might be the D (5 bases). CDR1 and CDR2 from the germline V gene are SEHNR and FQNEAQ (reference sequence). V was shortened by 5 bases and J by 7 bases, with 14 bases between the two germline ends. CDR3 size: 13 residues.

This chain uses TRBV9 with TRBJ2-1; TRBD1 matches at 7 bases. This CDR3 region has 13 residues. Germline CDR1 is SGDLS and CDR2 is YYNGEE. With V trimmed by 6 bases and J by 2 bases, 2 bases remained unmatched. The CDR3 spells CASTGTAYNEQFF. The CDR3 coding sequence is TGTGCCAGCACCGGGACAGCCTACAATGAGCAGTTCTTC.

This clonotype was picked up a small number of times. The chain couples TRBV27 to TRBJ1-1; no reliable D call. The CDR3 totals 12 residues. V lost 4 bases and J lost 6, with 9 bases in between. Germline CDR1 and CDR2: MNHEY and SMNVEV (reference sequence). The CDR3 DNA sequence: TGTGCCAGCAGTTCCCCGAGCTCTGAAGCTTTCTTT. This gives the protein CASSSPSSEAFF.

CDR3 sequence reads: CASSVHFKTEAFF. The CDR3 region has the DNA TGTGCCAGCAGTGTGCACTTCAAAACTGAAGCTTTCTTT. The chain has TRBV2 and TRBJ1-1, with D unresolved. The CDR3 is made up of 13 amino acids. The ends were cut back, 4 bases at V and 5 bases at J, with 11 bases in the middle. CDR1 is SNHLY, CDR2 FYNNEI, per germline.

This clonotype was seen more than once but under ten times. The V gene is TRBV27, the J gene TRBJ2-5; 8 nucleotides line up with TRBD2. The CDR3 runs to 15 residues. Germline loops: CDR1 MNHEY, CDR2 SMNVEV (reference sequence). V lost 6 bases, J lost 5 bases, and 11 bases stayed unmatched. The CDR3 bases are TGTGCCAGCAGCATCCTTTTAGCGGGGTTGGAGACCCAGTACTTC. It specifies CASSILLAGLETQYF.

This sequence joins TRBV6-2 or TRBV6-3 and TRBJ1-2; D gene unclear. Germline loops: CDR1 MNHEY, CDR2 SVGEGT. This CDR3 spans 15 amino acids. The germline V and J ends were trimmed by 4 bases and 8 bases, with 20 bases remaining between them. The CDR3 DNA sequence: TGTGCCAGCAGTTTCGTCGGACGGAGGGAATTAGGCTACACCTTC. Encoded protein: CASSFVGRRELGYTF.

In this sample, this clonotype turned up a few times. J is TRBJ2-7 and V is TRBV7-9, with 9 bases lining up with TRBD1. With V trimmed by 1 base and J by 1 base, 2 bases remained unmatched. This CDR3 contains 15 residues. Germline V lookup: CDR1 SEHNR, CDR2 FQNEAQ (reference sequence). The CDR3 coding sequence is TGTGCCAGCAGCTTAGTGGGACAGGGATCCTACGAGCAGTACGTC. This gives the protein CASSLVGQGSYEQYV.

Concerning this clonotype itself: An end of the junction differs from the germline gene, which may be a read error. V gene TRBV18 combines with J gene TRBJ2-7; 8 bases align to TRBD1. Germline V CDR1 and CDR2: KGHSH, LQKENI. CDR3 length equals 14 residues. The CDR3 region is CASSPQGGSYEQYF. DNA for the CDR3: TGTGCCAGCTCTCCACAGGGGGGTTCCTACGAGCAGTACTTC.

This clonotype has at least ten counts. The J gene is TRBJ2-1, the V gene TRBV7-6; 8 nucleotides align to TRBD2. This CDR3 is 16 amino acids long. CDR1 is SGHVS and CDR2 is FNYEAQ in the germline V gene. V trimming: 5 bases; J trimming: 6 bases; junction bases outside the gene matches: 12. Here the CDR3 reads CASSSSSGSLVNEQFF. DNA for the CDR3: TGTGCCAGCAGCAGTTCGAGCGGGAGCCTCGTCAATGAGCAGTTCTTC.

This clonotype occurred many times. This chain uses TRBV7-8 with TRBJ2-1; D unclear. This CDR3 region has 14 residues. Trimming removed 2 bases at V and 2 bases at J, with 7 bases between. Germline lookup yields CDR1 SGHVS and CDR2 FQNEAQ. CDR3 sequence reads: CASSLISPYNEQFF. CDR3 sequence (DNA): TGTGCCAGCAGCTTAATATCACCCTACAATGAGCAGTTCTTC.

The chain combines TRBV6-2 or TRBV6-3 with TRBJ2-7; D is possibly TRBD2 (7 bases). Germline V gives CDR1 MNHEY, CDR2 SVGEGT. Trimming removed 2 bases from V and 12 bases from J, with 17 bases in between. The CDR3 spans 13 residues. Here the CDR3 reads CASSYGGGAAWYV. The CDR3 bases are TGTGCCAGCAGTTACGGAGGGGGGGCCGCGTGGTACGTC.

V and J are TRBV7-6 and TRBJ1-1, with D possibly being TRBD1 (5 bases). Trimming shortened V by 5 bases and J by 4 bases, and 14 bases separated the two germline ends. The CDR3 loop spans 14 amino acids. Per the germline V gene, CDR1 is SGHVS and CDR2 is FNYEAQ. Here the CDR3 reads CASSPRVGGTEAFF. CDR3 nucleotide sequence: TGTGCCAGCAGCCCCCGTGTTGGGGGCACTGAAGCTTTCTTT.